The present entry profiles one T cell receptor (beta chain) with its context. Germline V gene sequence: CDR1 SGHAT, CDR2 FQNNGV. The V and J ends lost 1 base and 1 base respectively, with 5 bases between them. This CDR3 is 14 amino acids long. These data come from a study of T cell repertoires in aging, cancer and after chemotherapy. Peripheral blood genomic DNA, not sorted cells or RNA, was the template. Multiplex touch-down PCR with TRB-A/B primers amplified rearranged V-D-J TRB sequences. MiXCR was run by TCRdb on the multiplex PCR reads, yielding one entry per CDR3 protein. The data show 2,500 to 3,500 distinct CDR3 sequences, with approximately 24% seen just once and more than 5% held by the top ten.

The specimen sequenced was blood. The TCR comes from a human donor with a solid tumor. The genes are TRBV11-2 and TRBJ2-1; TRBD2 might be the D (5 bases). The CDR3 reads CASSLAGSYNEQFF. Written as DNA, the CDR3 is TGTGCCAGCAGCTTAGCGGGGTCCTACAATGAGCAGTTCTTC.